The T cell receptor beta chain described here comes from a study of blood T cell repertoires in COVID-19. Study at large: T cells, B-cell-depleted T cells, or PBMCs provided the cDNA or gDNA that served as material.

The assay was immunoSEQ multiplex PCR, and TCRdb's table has in-frame clones only and misses some. The table shows around 220,000 clones, with 85% to 90% occurring only once. The germline V gene has CDR1 LGHNA and CDR2 YSLEER. V shed 0 bases, J shed 3 bases, and the junction held 11 bases outside the gene matches. This CDR3 contains 17 residues. Material for sequencing was peripheral blood. The rearrangement uses TRBV4-3 and TRBJ2-7; 7 bases fit TRBD2. This clonotype was obtained from a man between 18 and 29 years old with active or convalescent COVID-19. CDR3 region: CASSQDISGLAVYEQYF. The CDR3 DNA sequence: TGCGCCAGCAGCCAAGATATTTCCGGGCTAGCGGTCTACGAGCAGTACTTC.